This T cell receptor (beta chain) was captured in a study of T-cell reconstitution after alpha-beta-depleted transplantation in children. As regards this clonotype: Its antigen is unidentified.

A TCRbeta library incorporating unique molecular identifiers was prepared. TCRdb reanalysed the PCR reads using MiXCR and keeps one entry per CDR3 protein. This sample yields a few hundred thousand distinct CDR3 sequences, of which roughly a quarter are seen a single time; under 5.5% belongs to the top ten. Whole-study findings and limits: About two months after transplant, alpha-beta T cells reportedly came from several hundred expanded graft clones.

Trimming removed 6 bases at V and 1 base at J, with 9 bases between. The CDR3 covers 13 residues. This clonotype originated in a female patient aged 2-9 years who had a stem cell transplant for congenital amegakaryocytic thrombocytopenia, so the T cells may come from the graft donor. V gene TRBV12-3 or TRBV12-4 combines with J gene TRBJ1-1, with D uncertain. Sequences were derived from PBMCs, mostly from graft donor cells, sampled 360 days after TCRalphabeta/CD19-depleted stem cell transplant. CDR3 sequence (DNA): TGTGCCAGCAGAACAGATCCGAACACTGAAGCTTTCTTT. As protein: CASRTDPNTEAFF.